Listed below are T cell receptor beta chains from one sample, sequenced in a study of blood T cell repertoires in COVID-19. This table comes from immunoSEQ multiplex PCR, and its TCRdb copy is limited to in-frame clones, with some not included. The data contain roughly 250,000 clones, 85% to 90% of them seen just once; the ten biggest clones take up around 10%. The source material was PBMCs or T cells enriched from blood (not recorded which). The receptors shown here come from a man in his forties who had recovered from COVID-19. Both conserved end residues are part of each CDR3. Each record gives: CDR3 DNA, CDR3 protein, clone size, D gene, J gene, V gene. D genes are given only for firm matches. Part of the rows lack a size; the others show once, few, many or a class for expanded clones.

CDR3 DNA: TGTGCCAGCAGTGAAAGGGGGGGAAACACCATATATTTT
CDR3 protein: CASSERGGNTIYF
clone size: few
D gene: -
J gene: TRBJ1-3
V gene: TRBV25-1

CDR3 DNA: TGTGCCACCAGTGTCGGCAGGGAATACAATGAGCAGTTCTTC
CDR3 protein: CATSVGREYNEQFF
clone size: -
D gene: -
J gene: TRBJ2-1
V gene: TRBV24-1

CDR3 DNA: TGTGCCAGCAGTCCCCCGAGCTACTACAATGAGCAGTTCTTC
CDR3 protein: CASSPPSYYNEQFF
clone size: -
D gene: -
J gene: TRBJ2-1
V gene: TRBV27

CDR3 DNA: TGTGCCAGCAGCTTACTTCGGACAGCAGGAAACACCATATATTTT
CDR3 protein: CASSLLRTAGNTIYF
clone size: -
D gene: -
J gene: TRBJ1-3
V gene: TRBV7-2

CDR3 DNA: TGTGCCATCAGACCGGGACTAGCGGACAACTCCTACAATGAGCAGTTCTTC
CDR3 protein: CAIRPGLADNSYNEQFF
clone size: -
D gene: TRBD2
J gene: TRBJ2-1
V gene: TRBV10-3

CDR3 DNA: TGTGCCAGCAGCCCCCCCCTAGCGGGAGGGAATGAGCAGTTCTTC
CDR3 protein: CASSPPLAGGNEQFF
clone size: -
D gene: TRBD2
J gene: TRBJ2-1
V gene: TRBV7-3

CDR3 DNA: TGTGCCAGCAGGAGGGACTCCACCGGGGAGCTGTTTTTT
CDR3 protein: CASRRDSTGELFF
clone size: -
D gene: -
J gene: TRBJ2-2
V gene: TRBV2

CDR3 DNA: TGTGCCAGCTCACCAATAAACGGACAGGGAGCCTCACCCCTCCACTTT
CDR3 protein: CASSPINGQGASPLHF
clone size: -
D gene: TRBD1
J gene: TRBJ1-6
V gene: TRBV18

CDR3 DNA: TGTGCCAGCAGCTTAGTTGCGGACAGGGTATCCTCCTACGAGCAGTACTTC
CDR3 protein: CASSLVADRVSSYEQYF
clone size: -
D gene: TRBD1
J gene: TRBJ2-7
V gene: TRBV11-2

CDR3 DNA: TGTGCCAGCAGACGGACTAGCGGGAGGGTTGAGCAGTTCTTC
CDR3 protein: CASRRTSGRVEQFF
clone size: once
D gene: TRBD2
J gene: TRBJ2-1
V gene: TRBV27

CDR3 DNA: TGTGCCAGCAGCCGCGGGAATCAGCCCCAGCATTTT
CDR3 protein: CASSRGNQPQHF
clone size: -
D gene: -
J gene: TRBJ1-5
V gene: TRBV3-1/TRBV3-2